This T cell receptor beta chain was sequenced in a study of blood T cell repertoires in COVID-19. Profiling relied on immunoSEQ multiplex PCR, and the TCRdb table lists in-frame clones only, not all of them. The sample includes 140,000 to 150,000 clones, less than 90% of them seen just once. The germline V gene has CDR1 LNHDA and CDR2 SQIVND (reference sequence). This CDR3 contains 15 residues. The V gene lost 5 bases and the J gene lost 3 bases, with 15 bases spanning the gap. Sample: peripheral blood. This sequence originates from a human donor with COVID-19, enrolled during active disease. The donor label of this sample is uncertain. The chain employs TRBV19 and TRBJ2-3; D perhaps matches TRBD2 (6 bases). CDR3 DNA sequence: TGTGCCAGTAGTTTTATCGGGGGAGTGACAGATACGCAGTATTTT. It translates to CASSFIGGVTDTQYF.